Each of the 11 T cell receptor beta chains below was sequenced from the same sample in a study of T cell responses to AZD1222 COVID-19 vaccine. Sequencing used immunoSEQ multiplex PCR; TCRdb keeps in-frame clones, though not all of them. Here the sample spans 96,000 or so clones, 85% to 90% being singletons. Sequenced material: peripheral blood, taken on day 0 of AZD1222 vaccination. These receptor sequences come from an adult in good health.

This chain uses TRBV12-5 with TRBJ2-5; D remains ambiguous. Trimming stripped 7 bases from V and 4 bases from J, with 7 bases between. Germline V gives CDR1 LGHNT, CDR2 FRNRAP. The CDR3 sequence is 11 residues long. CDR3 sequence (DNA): TGTGCTAGTGCGAGTACAGAGACCCAGTACTTC. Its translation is CASASTETQYF.

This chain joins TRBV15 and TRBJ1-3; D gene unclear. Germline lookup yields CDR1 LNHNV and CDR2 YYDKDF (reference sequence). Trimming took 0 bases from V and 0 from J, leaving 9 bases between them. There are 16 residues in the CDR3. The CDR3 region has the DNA TGTGCCACCAGCAGAGAACGGACGGCCTCTGGAAACACCATATATTTT. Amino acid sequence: CATSRERTASGNTIYF. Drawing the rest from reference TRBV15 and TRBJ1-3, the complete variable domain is DAMVIQNPRYQVTQFGKPVTLSCSQTLNHNVMYWYQQKSSQAPKLLFHYYDKDFNNEADTPDNFQSRRPNTSFCFLDIRSPGLGDTAMYLCATSRERTASGNTIYFGEGSWLTVV.

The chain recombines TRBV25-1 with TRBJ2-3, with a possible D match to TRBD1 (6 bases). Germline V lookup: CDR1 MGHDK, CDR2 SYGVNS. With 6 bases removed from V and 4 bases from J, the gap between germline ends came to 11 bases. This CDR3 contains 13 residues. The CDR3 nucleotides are TGTGCCAGCAGGGCCACAGGGTCAGATACGCAGTATTTT. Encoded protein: CASRATGSDTQYF.

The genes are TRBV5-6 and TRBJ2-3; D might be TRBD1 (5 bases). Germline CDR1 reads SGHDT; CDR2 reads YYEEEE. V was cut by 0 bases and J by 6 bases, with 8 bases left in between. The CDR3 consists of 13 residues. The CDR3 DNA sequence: TGTGCCAGCAGCTTGGGGGGCTTGGATACGCAGTATTTT. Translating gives CASSLGGLDTQYF.

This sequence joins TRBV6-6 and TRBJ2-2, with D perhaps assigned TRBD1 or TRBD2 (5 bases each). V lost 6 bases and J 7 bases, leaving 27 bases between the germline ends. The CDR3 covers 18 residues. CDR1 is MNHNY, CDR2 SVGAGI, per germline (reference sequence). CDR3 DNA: TGTGCCAGCAGGCGACAATTATTCCCGGGACCAACGGTCGGGGAGCTGTTTTTT. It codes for CASRRQLFPGPTVGELFF.

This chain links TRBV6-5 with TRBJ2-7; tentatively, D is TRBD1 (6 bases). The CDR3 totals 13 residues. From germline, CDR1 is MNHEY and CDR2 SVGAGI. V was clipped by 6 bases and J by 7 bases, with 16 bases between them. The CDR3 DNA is TGTGCCAGCAGCTCGAACAGGGAAGGGGAGCAGTACTTC. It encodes CASSSNREGEQYF.

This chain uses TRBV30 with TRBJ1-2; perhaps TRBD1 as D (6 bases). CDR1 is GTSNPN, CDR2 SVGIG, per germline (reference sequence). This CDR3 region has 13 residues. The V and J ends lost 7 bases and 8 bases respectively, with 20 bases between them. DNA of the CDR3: TGTGCCTCCCACCGGGGGGGGCTCGGAGGCTACACCTTC. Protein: CASHRGGLGGYTF.

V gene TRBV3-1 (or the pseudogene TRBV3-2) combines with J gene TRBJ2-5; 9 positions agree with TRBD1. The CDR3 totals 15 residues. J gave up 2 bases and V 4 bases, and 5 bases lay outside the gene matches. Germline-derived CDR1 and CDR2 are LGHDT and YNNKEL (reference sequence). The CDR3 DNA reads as TGTGCCAGCAGCCGGACAGGGGCAGGGCAAGAGACCCAGTACTTC. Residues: CASSRTGAGQETQYF.

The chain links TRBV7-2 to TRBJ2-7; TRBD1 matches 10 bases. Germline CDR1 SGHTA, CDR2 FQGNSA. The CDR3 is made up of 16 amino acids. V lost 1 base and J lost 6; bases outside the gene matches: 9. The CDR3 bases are TGTGCCAGCAGCTTAGAGGCATGGGACAGGGGTGGCGAGCAGTACTTC. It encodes CASSLEAWDRGGEQYF.

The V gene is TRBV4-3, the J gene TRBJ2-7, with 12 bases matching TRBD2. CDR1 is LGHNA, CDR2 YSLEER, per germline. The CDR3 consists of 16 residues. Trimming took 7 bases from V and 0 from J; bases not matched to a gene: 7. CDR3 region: CASTSTSGRPSYEQYF. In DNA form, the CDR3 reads TGCGCCAGCACCTCAACTAGCGGGAGGCCCTCCTACGAGCAGTACTTC.

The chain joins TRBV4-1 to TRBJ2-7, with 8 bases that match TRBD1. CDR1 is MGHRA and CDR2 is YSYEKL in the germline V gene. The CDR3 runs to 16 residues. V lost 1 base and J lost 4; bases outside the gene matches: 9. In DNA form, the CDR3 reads TGCGCCAGCAGCCAAGGGCAGGGGGCTGAAGGGTACGAGCAGTACTTC. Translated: CASSQGQGAEGYEQYF.